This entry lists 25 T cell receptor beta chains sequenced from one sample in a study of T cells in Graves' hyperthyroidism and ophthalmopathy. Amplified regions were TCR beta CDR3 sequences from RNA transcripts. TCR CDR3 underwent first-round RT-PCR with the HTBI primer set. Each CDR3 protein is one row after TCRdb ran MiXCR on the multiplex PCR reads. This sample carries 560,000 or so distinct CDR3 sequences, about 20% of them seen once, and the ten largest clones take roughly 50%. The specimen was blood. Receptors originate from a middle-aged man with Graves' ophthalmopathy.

For the CDR3, the DNA is TGTGCCAGCAGTTACTCCGCCAGTTCCCACAATGAGCAGTTCTTC. It encodes CASSYSASSHNEQFF. The V call is TRBV6-6, the J call TRBJ2-1; the D is unclear. V lost 0 bases, J lost 5 bases, and 11 bases lay in between. Germline CDR1 MNHNY, CDR2 SVGAGI (reference sequence). This CDR3 is built from 15 residues.

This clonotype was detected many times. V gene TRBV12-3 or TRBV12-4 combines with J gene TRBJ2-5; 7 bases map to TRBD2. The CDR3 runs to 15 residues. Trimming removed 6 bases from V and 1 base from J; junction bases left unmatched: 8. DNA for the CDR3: TGTGCCAGCAGACCGTCGACTAGCCCCCAAGAGACCCAGTACTTC. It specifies CASRPSTSPQETQYF.

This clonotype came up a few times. This CDR3 is CASSEWGLERTEAFF. For the CDR3, the DNA is TGTGCCAGCAGTGAATGGGGGTTGGAACGGACTGAAGCTTTCTTT. This sequence joins TRBV25-1 and TRBJ1-1, with D perhaps matching TRBD1 (5 bases). The germline V and J ends were trimmed by 1 base and 5 bases, with 14 bases remaining between them. The germline V gene encodes CDR1 MGHDK and CDR2 SYGVNS. The CDR3 runs to 15 residues.

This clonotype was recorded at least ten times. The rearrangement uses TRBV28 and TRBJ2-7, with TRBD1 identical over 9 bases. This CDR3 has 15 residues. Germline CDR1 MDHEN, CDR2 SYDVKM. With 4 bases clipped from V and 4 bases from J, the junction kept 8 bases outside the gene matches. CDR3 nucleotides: TGTGCCAGCAGTTCGTCCGGGACAGGGATGTACGAGCAGTACTTC. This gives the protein CASSSSGTGMYEQYF.

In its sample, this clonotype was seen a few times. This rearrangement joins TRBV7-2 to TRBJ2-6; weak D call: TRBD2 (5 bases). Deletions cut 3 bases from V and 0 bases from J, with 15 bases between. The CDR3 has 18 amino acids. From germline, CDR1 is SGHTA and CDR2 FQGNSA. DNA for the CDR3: TGTGCCAGCAGCTTTAATATAGGAGGTGACTCTGGGGCCAACGTCCTGACTTTC. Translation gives CASSFNIGGDSGANVLTF.

The CDR3 nucleotides are TGCGCCAGCAGCCCGGGTGGAGTCCAAGACTACGAGCAGTACTTC. This sequence encodes CASSPGGVQDYEQYF. J is TRBJ2-7 and V is TRBV5-1; D is unresolved. The CDR3 is 15 residues long. Per the germline V gene, CDR1 is SGHRS and CDR2 is YFSETQ. V gave up 4 bases and J gave up 3 bases, with 17 bases separating them.

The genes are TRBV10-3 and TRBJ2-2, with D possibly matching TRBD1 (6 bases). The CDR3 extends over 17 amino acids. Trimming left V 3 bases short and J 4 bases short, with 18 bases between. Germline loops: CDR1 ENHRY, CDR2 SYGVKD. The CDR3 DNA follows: TGTGCCATCAGTGACAGTAGGATTGGGGGCCCCACCGGGGAGCTGTTTTTT. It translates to CAISDSRIGGPTGELFF.

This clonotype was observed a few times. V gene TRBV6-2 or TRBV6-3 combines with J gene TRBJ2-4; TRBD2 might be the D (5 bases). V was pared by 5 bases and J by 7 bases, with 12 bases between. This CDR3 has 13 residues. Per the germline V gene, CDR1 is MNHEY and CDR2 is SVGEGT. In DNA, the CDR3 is TGTGCCAGCAGTGACTACTCCCTGAACATTCAGTACTTC. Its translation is CASSDYSLNIQYF.

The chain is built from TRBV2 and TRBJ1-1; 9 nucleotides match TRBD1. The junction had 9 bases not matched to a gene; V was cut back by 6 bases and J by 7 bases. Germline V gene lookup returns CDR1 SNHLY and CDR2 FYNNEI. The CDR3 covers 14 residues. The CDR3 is CASSLPGQGFEAFF. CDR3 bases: TGTGCCAGCAGCCTACCGGGACAGGGCTTTGAAGCTTTCTTT.

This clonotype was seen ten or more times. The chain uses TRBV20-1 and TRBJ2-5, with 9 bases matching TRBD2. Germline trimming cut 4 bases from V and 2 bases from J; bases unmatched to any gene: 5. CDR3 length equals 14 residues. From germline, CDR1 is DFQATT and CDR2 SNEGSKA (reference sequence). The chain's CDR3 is CSAIAGALQETQYF. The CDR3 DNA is TGCAGTGCTATAGCGGGGGCACTACAAGAGACCCAGTACTTC.

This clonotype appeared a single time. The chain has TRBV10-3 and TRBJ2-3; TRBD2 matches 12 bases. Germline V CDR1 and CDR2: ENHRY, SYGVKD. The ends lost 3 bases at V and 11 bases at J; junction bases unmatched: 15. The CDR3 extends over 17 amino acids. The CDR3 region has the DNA TGTGCCATCAGTGACACCCATCGACTAGCGGGAGCCTATATGCAGTATTTT. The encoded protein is CAISDTHRLAGAYMQYF.

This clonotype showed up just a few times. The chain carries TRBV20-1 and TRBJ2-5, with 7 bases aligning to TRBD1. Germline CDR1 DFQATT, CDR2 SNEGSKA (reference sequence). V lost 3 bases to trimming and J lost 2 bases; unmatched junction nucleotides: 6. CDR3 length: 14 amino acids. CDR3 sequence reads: CSARDRQGQETQYF. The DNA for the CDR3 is TGCAGTGCTAGGGATCGACAGGGACAAGAGACCCAGTACTTC.

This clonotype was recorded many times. The chain's CDR3 is CASGGHFGEQYF. The CDR3 DNA is TGTGCCAGCGGAGGACATTTCGGTGAGCAGTACTTC. V usage is TRBV6-1 and J usage is TRBJ2-7; TRBD1 or TRBD2 may be the D gene (5 bases each). From germline, CDR1 is MNHNS and CDR2 SASEGT. Trimming took 8 bases from V and 7 from J, leaving 15 bases between them. The CDR3 loop spans 12 amino acids.

CDR3 DNA: TGTGCCAGCAGCCTCCCTGGGACAGGGATTCAAGCTAACTATGGCTACACCTTC. Protein product: CASSLPGTGIQANYGYTF. The chain is built from TRBV12-3 or TRBV12-4 and TRBJ1-2, with 9 bases matching TRBD1. The V gene end was trimmed by 6 bases and the J gene end by 0 bases; junction bases not matched to a gene: 14. This CDR3 has 18 amino acids.

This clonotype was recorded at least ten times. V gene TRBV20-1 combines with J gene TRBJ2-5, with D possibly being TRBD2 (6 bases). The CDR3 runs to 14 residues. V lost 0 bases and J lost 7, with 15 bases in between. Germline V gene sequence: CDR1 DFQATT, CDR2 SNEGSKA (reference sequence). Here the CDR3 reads CSARDRRGNRTQYF. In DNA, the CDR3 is TGCAGTGCTAGAGATAGACGCGGGAATCGGACCCAGTACTTC.

CDR3 sequence: CASSPGLGVTDTQYF. For the CDR3, the DNA is TGTGCCAGCAGCCCGGGACTAGGGGTCACAGATACGCAGTATTTT. V gene TRBV14 combines with J gene TRBJ2-3; 8 bases agree with TRBD2. The CDR3 extends over 15 amino acids. The trim removed 4 bases at V and 2 bases at J, leaving 5 bases unmatched. From germline, CDR1 is SGHDN and CDR2 FVKESK.

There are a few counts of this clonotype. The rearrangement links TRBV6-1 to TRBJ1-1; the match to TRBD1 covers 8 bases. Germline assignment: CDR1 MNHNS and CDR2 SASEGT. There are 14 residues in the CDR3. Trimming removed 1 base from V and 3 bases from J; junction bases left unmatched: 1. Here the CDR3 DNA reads TGTGCCAGCAGTGAAGACAGGGGGTACACTGAAGCTTTCTTT. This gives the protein CASSEDRGYTEAFF.

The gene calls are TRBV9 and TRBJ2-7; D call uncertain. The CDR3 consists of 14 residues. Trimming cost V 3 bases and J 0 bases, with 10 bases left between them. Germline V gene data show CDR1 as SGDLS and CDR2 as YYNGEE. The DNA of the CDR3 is TGTGCCAGCAGCGCGGACGCTAACTCCTACGAGCAGTACTTC. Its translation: CASSADANSYEQYF. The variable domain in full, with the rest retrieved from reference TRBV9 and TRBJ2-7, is DSGVTQTPKHLITATGQRVTLRCSPRSGDLSVYWYQQSLDQGLQFLIQYYNGEERAKGNILERFSAQQFPDLHSELNLSSLELGDSALYFCASSADANSYEQYFGPGTRLTVT.

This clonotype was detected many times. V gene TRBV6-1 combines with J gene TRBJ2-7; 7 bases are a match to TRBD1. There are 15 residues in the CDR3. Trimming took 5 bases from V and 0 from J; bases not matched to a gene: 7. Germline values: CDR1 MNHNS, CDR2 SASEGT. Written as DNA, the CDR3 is TGTGCCAGCAGTTTACAGGGGCTACCCTCCTACGAGCAGTACTTC. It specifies CASSLQGLPSYEQYF.

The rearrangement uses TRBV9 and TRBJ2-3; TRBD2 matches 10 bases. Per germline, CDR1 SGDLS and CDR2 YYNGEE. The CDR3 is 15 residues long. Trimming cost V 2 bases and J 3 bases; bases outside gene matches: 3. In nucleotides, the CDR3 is TGTGCCAGCAGCGTGGGACTAGCGTTTACAGATACGCAGTATTTT. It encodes CASSVGLAFTDTQYF.

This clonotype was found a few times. CDR3 residues: CASSLNGNGYTF. The CDR3 DNA sequence: TGTGCCAGCAGTTTGAACGGGAACGGCTACACCTTC. The chain employs TRBV28 and TRBJ1-2; D gene unclear. CDR1 is MDHEN and CDR2 is SYDVKM in the germline V gene. The CDR3 loop spans 12 amino acids. The V gene lost 3 bases and the J gene lost 8 bases, with 10 bases spanning the gap.

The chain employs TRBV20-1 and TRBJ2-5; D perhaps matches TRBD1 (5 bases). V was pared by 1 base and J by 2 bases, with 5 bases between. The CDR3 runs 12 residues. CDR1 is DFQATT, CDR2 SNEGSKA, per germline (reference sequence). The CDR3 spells CSARGQQETQYF. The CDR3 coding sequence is TGCAGTGCTAGAGGACAGCAAGAGACCCAGTACTTC.

CDR3 sequence: CASRNPGISGNTIYF. The CDR3 bases are TGTGCCAGCAGAAACCCAGGGATTTCTGGAAACACCATATATTTT. The chain carries TRBV28 and TRBJ1-3; D possibly corresponds to TRBD1 (5 bases). Germline V gene lookup returns CDR1 MDHEN and CDR2 SYDVKM. Deletions cut 6 bases from V and 1 base from J, with 13 bases between. This CDR3 has 15 amino acids.

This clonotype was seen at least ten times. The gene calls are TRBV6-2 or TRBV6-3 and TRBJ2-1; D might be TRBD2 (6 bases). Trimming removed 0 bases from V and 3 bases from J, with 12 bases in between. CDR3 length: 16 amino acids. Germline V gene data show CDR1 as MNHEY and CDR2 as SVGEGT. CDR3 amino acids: CASSYSGGVGYNEQFF. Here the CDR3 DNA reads TGTGCCAGCAGTTACTCCGGGGGAGTCGGCTACAATGAGCAGTTCTTC.

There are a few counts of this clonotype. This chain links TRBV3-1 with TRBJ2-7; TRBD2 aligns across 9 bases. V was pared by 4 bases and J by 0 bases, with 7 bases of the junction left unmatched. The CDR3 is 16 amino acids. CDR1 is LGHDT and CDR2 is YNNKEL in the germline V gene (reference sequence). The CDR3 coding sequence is TGTGCCAGCAGCCGACGGCGGGGGGGCGTCTCCTACGAGCAGTACTTC. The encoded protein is CASSRRRGGVSYEQYF.